One and the same sample provided the 5 T cell receptor beta chains below, sequenced in a study of T cells after yellow fever vaccination. From the 5' RACE reads, TCRdb called clonotypes with MiXCR, one entry per CDR3 protein. The sample consists of 300,000 or so distinct CDR3 sequences, 7% to 9% of them appearing once. The specimen was PBMCs, collected approximately 40 days after the first yellow fever vaccination. The receptors derive from a man between 18 and 35 years old who received the YFV17D yellow fever vaccine.

CDR3 sequence (DNA): TGTGCCAGCAGTTACTCGAGGAAGGATGAAGCTTTCTTT. Translated, it gives CASSYSRKDEAFF. The V gene is TRBV6-5, the J gene TRBJ1-1, with D unresolved. The CDR3 loop spans 13 amino acids. Germline assignment: CDR1 MNHEY and CDR2 SVGAGI. Trimming pared 0 bases from V and 7 bases from J, leaving 9 bases between.

This clonotype was detected only a few times. CDR3 sequence (DNA): TGCGCCAGCAGCTCCAGGACTAGCGGGGGAGTAAGCGAGACCCAGTACTTC. Its protein product is CASSSRTSGGVSETQYF. The chain combines TRBV5-1 with TRBJ2-5; 13 bases agree with TRBD2. Germline V gives CDR1 SGHRS, CDR2 YFSETQ. The CDR3 covers 17 residues. Trimming at V came to 3 bases and at J to 5 bases, leaving 10 bases not matched to a gene.

The V call is TRBV12-3 or TRBV12-4, the J call TRBJ2-5, with no clear D. V was cut by 5 bases and J by 3 bases, with 7 bases left in between. The CDR3 extends over 12 amino acids. CDR3 residues: CASSALEETQYF. The DNA of the CDR3 is TGTGCCAGCAGTGCCCTCGAAGAGACCCAGTACTTC.

Here the CDR3 DNA reads TGTGCCAGCAGCCTTGGACAGCTCTTCCGAAACACCATATATTTT. This encodes CASSLGQLFRNTIYF. The chain employs TRBV3-1 and TRBJ1-3, with D possibly TRBD1 on 6 matching bases. The length of the CDR3 is 15 residues. Germline assignment: CDR1 LGHDT and CDR2 YNNKEL (reference sequence). The V end lost 4 bases, the J end lost 5 bases, and 15 bases lay between the germline ends.

This clonotype was detected a few times. CDR3 in amino acids: CAAPARESTEAFF. CDR3 DNA: TGTGCCGCACCAGCGAGGGAATCCACTGAAGCTTTCTTT. The gene calls are TRBV7-9 and TRBJ1-1; D gene uncertain. Germline CDR1 SEHNR, CDR2 FQNEAQ (reference sequence). The V end lost 11 bases, the J end lost 4 bases, and 17 bases lay between the germline ends. The CDR3 totals 13 residues.